These 12 T cell receptor beta chains share one sample of origin, sequenced in a study of shared clonotypes between healthy human individuals. Sequencing was performed with immunoSEQ multiplex PCR; in TCRdb, only in-frame clones are kept and a portion is missing. The sample records 2,100,000 or so clones, approximately 96% being singletons. Sequencing input: naive CD4+ T cells sorted from blood. Stated subset: CD45RA+ positively selected. The receptors here all came from a young man in good health.

This sequence joins TRBV5-1 and TRBJ1-2; the D is unclear. The length of the CDR3 is 11 residues. V shed 4 bases and J shed 3 bases, with 4 bases lying between them. Germline V gene sequence: CDR1 SGHRS, CDR2 YFSETQ. The CDR3 protein is CASSNDYGYTF. The CDR3 bases are TGCGCCAGCAGCAACGACTATGGCTACACCTTC. Variable domain in full (rest from reference TRBV5-1 and TRBJ1-2): KAGVTQTPRYLIKTRGQQVTLSCSPISGHRSVSWYQQTPGQGLQFLFEYFSETQRNKGNFPGRFSGRQFSNSRSEMNVSTLELGDSALYLCASSNDYGYTFGSGTRLTVV.

The CDR3 DNA reads as TGTGCCAGCAATACAGGGACAGCCTACGAGCAGTACTTC. It is translated as CASNTGTAYEQYF. The chain has TRBV28 and TRBJ2-7; 7 nucleotides agree with TRBD1. The CDR3 consists of 13 residues. The V gene's germline CDR1 is MDHEN and CDR2 SYDVKM. J gave up 2 bases and V 7 bases, and 5 bases lay outside the gene matches.

The chain carries TRBV30 and TRBJ2-3; no firm D call. V dropped 2 bases and J dropped 6 bases, with 21 bases sitting between them. CDR1 and CDR2 from the germline V gene are GTSNPN and SVGIG (reference sequence). This CDR3 is built from 16 residues. CDR3 residues: CAWSKERVRRVDTQYF. In DNA, the CDR3 is TGTGCCTGGAGTAAGGAAAGGGTGAGGCGAGTGGATACGCAGTATTTT.

For this clone: Its ends do not fully match the called genes, so a read error is possible. The rearrangement links TRBV7-9 to TRBJ1-1; D remains ambiguous. Germline assignment: CDR1 SEHNR and CDR2 FQNEAQ (reference sequence). CDR3 size: 14 residues. The CDR3 spells CASTLGLEGTEAFF. In DNA, the CDR3 is TGTGCCAGCACCTTAGGGTTGGAGGGTACTGAAGCTTTCTTT.

This rearrangement joins TRBV10-1 to TRBJ2-3; 11 bases align to TRBD2. Germline V gene lookup returns CDR1 WNHNN and CDR2 SYGVQD (reference sequence). This CDR3 spans 15 amino acids. With V trimmed by 6 bases and J by 2 bases, 4 bases remained unmatched. The DNA for the CDR3 is TGCGCCAGCAGCGCGGGACTAGCGGCCACAGATACGCAGTATTTT. It yields the protein CASSAGLAATDTQYF.

The rearrangement uses TRBV5-4 and TRBJ2-5; perhaps TRBD1 as D (5 bases). V shed 1 base and J shed 5 bases, with 12 bases lying between them. The CDR3 is 14 residues long. CDR1 is SGHNT and CDR2 is YYREEE in the germline V gene (reference sequence). DNA for the CDR3: TGTGCCAGCAGCTTGCAGGGTTCTGGGGAGACCCAGTACTTC. Encoded protein: CASSLQGSGETQYF.

The genes are TRBV5-1 and TRBJ1-2; TRBD1 might be the D (5 bases). Germline V gene lookup returns CDR1 SGHRS and CDR2 YFSETQ. V lost 3 bases and J lost 1, with 10 bases in between. The CDR3 length is 14 residues. Here the CDR3 DNA reads TGCGCCAGCAGCTGGGGTGACAGTAACTATGGCTACACCTTC. Translated: CASSWGDSNYGYTF.

V is TRBV5-4 and J is TRBJ1-1; D is unresolved. This CDR3 contains 14 residues. The germline CDR1 and CDR2 sequences are SGHNT and YYREEE (reference sequence). Trimming shortened V by 5 bases and J by 2 bases, and 13 bases separated the two germline ends. The CDR3 DNA reads as TGTGCCAGCAGTAACAGAAACCCAAACACTGAAGCTTTCTTT. Translating gives CASSNRNPNTEAFF.

The chain is built from TRBV30 and TRBJ1-2; the D is unclear. V gave up 3 bases and J gave up 8 bases, with 16 bases separating them. The germline V gene encodes CDR1 GTSNPN and CDR2 SVGIG (reference sequence). The CDR3 has 13 residues. CDR3 DNA: TGTGCCTGGAGCCCCCGGTCTGTGGGCGGCTACACCTTC. This translates into CAWSPRSVGGYTF. Variable domain in full (rest from reference TRBV30 and TRBJ1-2): SQTIHQWPATLVQPVGSPLSLECTVEGTSNPNLYWYRQAAGRGLQLLFYSVGIGQISSEVPQNLSASRPQDRQFILSSKKLLLSDSGFYLCAWSPRSVGGYTFGSGTRLTVV.

The chain employs TRBV28 and TRBJ2-7; D is unresolved. Germline V CDR1 and CDR2: MDHEN, SYDVKM. The CDR3 extends over 14 amino acids. V lost 5 bases and J lost 1, with 12 bases in between. The DNA for the CDR3 is TGTGCCAGCAGTAACCTCCTGGGTTCCTACGAGCAGTACTTC. As protein: CASSNLLGSYEQYF.

The chain recombines TRBV18 with TRBJ1-2, with 9 bases identical to TRBD1. The CDR3 consists of 15 residues. J gave up 8 bases and V 0 bases, and 7 bases lay outside the gene matches. Germline V lookup: CDR1 KGHSH, CDR2 LQKENI. CDR3: CASSPPGQGVLGYTF. The CDR3 region has the DNA TGTGCCAGCTCACCACCGGGACAGGGAGTTTTGGGCTACACCTTC.

This chain links TRBV4-1 with TRBJ2-3; the match to TRBD2 covers 12 bases. This CDR3 is built from 19 residues. V lost 4 bases and J lost 0; bases outside the gene matches: 11. CDR1 and CDR2 from the germline V gene are MGHRA and YSYEKL. The CDR3 protein is CASSRGTSGGYSSTDTQYF. The CDR3 DNA reads TGCGCCAGCAGCCGAGGAACTAGCGGGGGGTACTCTAGCACAGATACGCAGTATTTT.